This TCR beta chain derives from a study of a mutant IDH1 vaccine in newly diagnosed glioma. This clone has more than one count but fewer than ten. This CDR3 contains 14 residues. V was cut by 5 bases and J by 2 bases, with 12 bases left in between. Germline lookup yields CDR1 SGHVS and CDR2 FQNEAQ. This sample's time point: baseline, week 1 (first vaccination visit). Stated treatment: pre-vaccination baseline after standard-of-care therapy. Repertoires were generated with immunoSEQ multiplex PCR, while TCRdb's copy carries only in-frame clones and drops some. The table lists about 92,000 clones, roughly 78% of them singletons.

The origin of this receptor is a man aged 40-49 years with glioma. V usage is TRBV7-8 and J usage is TRBJ2-5; D unclear. The source material was PBMCs, sampled from a glioma patient treated with radiotherapy, temozolomide or both. CDR3 protein: CASSPWATQETQYF. Written as DNA, the CDR3 is TGTGCCAGCAGCCCCTGGGCCACGCAAGAGACCCAGTACTTC. Variable domain in full (rest from reference TRBV7-8 and TRBJ2-5): GAGVSQSPRYKVAKRGQDVALRCDPISGHVSLFWYQQALGQGPEFLTYFQNEAQLDKSGLPSDRFFAERPEGSVSTLKIQRTQQEDSAVYLCASSPWATQETQYFGPGTRLLVL.